These 9 T cell receptor beta chains came from one sample sequenced in a study of control samples from healthy donors and cancer patients. Profiled with immunoSEQ multiplex PCR; TCRdb holds only in-frame clones, not every one. The data show tens of thousands of clones, 75% to 90% seen once. The sequencing input was blood. Every receptor here comes from a man aged 50 to 59 in good health.

V is TRBV3-1 (or the pseudogene TRBV3-2) and J is TRBJ1-1; 7 positions agree with TRBD1. The V and J ends lost 4 bases and 5 bases, in that order; junction bases with no gene match: 10. The germline CDR1 and CDR2 sequences are LGHDT and YNNKEL (reference sequence). The CDR3 runs to 15 residues. DNA of the CDR3: TGTGCCAGCAGCCGAGGGGGCCAGGGTAAAACTGAAGCTTTCTTT. Protein: CASSRGGQGKTEAFF.

This chain connects TRBV18 to TRBJ1-2; D is uncertain. The CDR3 is made up of 14 amino acids. The V end was cut by 6 bases, the J end by 3 bases, with 14 bases between. Looked up from germline, CDR1 is KGHSH and CDR2 is LQKENI. The CDR3 region has the DNA TGTGCCAGCTCCCTTATTGGGGAATACTATGGCTACACCTTC. Translation: CASSLIGEYYGYTF. Full variable domain (missing parts from reference TRBV18 and TRBJ1-2): NAGVMQNPRHLVRRRGQEARLRCSPMKGHSHVYWYRQLPEEGLKFMVYLQKENIIDESGMPKERFSAEFPKEGPSILRIQQVVRGDSAAYFCASSLIGEYYGYTFGSGTRLTVV.

With regard to this clone: The same CDR3 also results from other DNA sequences found in this sample. V is TRBV6-5 and J is TRBJ2-7; D may be TRBD1 (5 bases). V dropped 8 bases and J dropped 1 base, with 12 bases sitting between them. Germline CDR1 and CDR2: MNHEY and SVGAGI. This CDR3 spans 13 amino acids. The CDR3 sequence is CASWVGQSYEQYF. Written as DNA, the CDR3 is TGTGCCAGCTGGGTGGGGCAGTCCTACGAGCAGTACTTC.

The chain is built from TRBV30 and TRBJ1-6; weak D call: TRBD1 (6 bases). Trimming stripped 0 bases from V and 6 bases from J, with 18 bases between. CDR3 length: 17 amino acids. Germline-derived CDR1 and CDR2 are GTSNPN and SVGIG (reference sequence). Here the CDR3 reads CAWSVLDRGASNSPLHF. The CDR3 DNA sequence: TGTGCCTGGAGTGTACTGGATAGGGGGGCGAGTAATTCACCCCTCCACTTT.

This rearrangement joins TRBV4-2 to TRBJ2-1, with D unresolved. The germline gives CDR1 LGHNA, CDR2 YNFKEQ. Trimming cost V 0 bases and J 4 bases, with 10 bases left between them. CDR3 length: 15 residues. CDR3: CASSQDLTSYNEQFF. CDR3 nucleotide sequence: TGTGCCAGCAGCCAAGATTTGACTTCATACAATGAGCAGTTCTTC.

This rearrangement joins TRBV7-2 to TRBJ2-3, with TRBD2 matching 10 bases. The CDR3 is 15 residues long. Germline loops: CDR1 SGHTA, CDR2 FQGNSA. The V and J ends lost 8 bases and 5 bases, in that order; junction bases with no gene match: 10. The DNA for the CDR3 is TGTGCCAGCGGAAGGACTAGCGGAGGGGTAGATACGCAGTATTTT. Its translation is CASGRTSGGVDTQYF.

The rearrangement uses TRBV15 and TRBJ1-1; 7 nucleotides line up with TRBD1. Germline V gene data show CDR1 as LNHNV and CDR2 as YYDKDF (reference sequence). J was trimmed by 5 bases and V by 0 bases; bases with no gene match: 3. The CDR3 covers 14 residues. CDR3 DNA: TGTGCCACCAGCAGAGAAAACAGGGGAACTGAAGCTTTCTTT. It specifies CATSRENRGTEAFF.

J is TRBJ2-6 and V is TRBV6-1, with TRBD2 identical over 13 bases. After removal of 3 bases from V and 2 bases from J, the junction contained 4 bases not matched to a gene. Looked up from germline, CDR1 is MNHNS and CDR2 is SASEGT. The CDR3 is 18 residues long. This CDR3 reads CASSDETSGRAGANVLTF. CDR3 coding DNA: TGTGCCAGCAGTGACGAAACTAGCGGGAGGGCTGGGGCCAACGTCCTGACTTTC.

The chain is built from TRBV25-1 and TRBJ2-7; tentatively, D is TRBD1 (6 bases). CDR1 and CDR2 (germline): MGHDK, SYGVNS. The germline V and J ends were trimmed by 10 bases and 1 base, with 11 bases remaining between them. This CDR3 contains 12 residues. The CDR3 here is CATADRSYEQYF. CDR3 DNA: TGTGCCACCGCGGACAGATCCTACGAGCAGTACTTC.